The rows below give T cell receptor beta chains drawn from one sample of a study of breast tumors, draining lymph nodes, adjacent tissues. One entry per CDR3 protein results from TCRdb running MiXCR on the multiplex PCR reads. The sample carries about 46,000 distinct CDR3 sequences, 20% to 25% recorded once. The specimen was breast tumor tissue. All receptors come from a female donor with breast cancer. Some clones in this sample may be carry-over from other donors' samples. Both conserved end residues are trimmed from each CDR3.

V: TRBV12-5
J: TRBJ2-3
CDR3: ASGLARGRTADTQY

V: TRBV5-5
J: TRBJ2-2
CDR3: ASSLEGGPSNTGELF

V: TRBV11-2
J: TRBJ1-4
CDR3: ASSLDSVLF

V: TRBV5-1
J: TRBJ2-7
CDR3: ASSVFGTTDYEQY

V: TRBV20-1
J: TRBJ2-7
CDR3: SAARDLSYEQY

V: TRBV6-1
J: TRBJ1-3
CDR3: ASSVGTPGSTIY

V: TRBV5-8
J: TRBJ1-2
CDR3: ASSSQGVYYGYT

V: TRBV6-1
J: TRBJ2-6
CDR3: ASSDDPGGANVLT

V: TRBV5-1
J: TRBJ2-3
CDR3: ASWGGSDTQY

V: TRBV19
J: TRBJ1-1
CDR3: ASSTWGQQPREAF

V: TRBV11-2
J: TRBJ1-2
CDR3: ASSLDPDRIYGYT

V: TRBV7-8
J: TRBJ2-1
CDR3: ASSSRRDNEQF

V: TRBV14
J: TRBJ2-2
CDR3: ASSQGGGGNTGELF

V: TRBV9
J: TRBJ2-2
CDR3: ASSVEPSGYTGELF

V: TRBV18
J: TRBJ1-2
CDR3: ASSPPRGDHYGYT

V: TRBV4-1
J: TRBJ2-3
CDR3: ASSLAGQGAADTQY

V: TRBV12-3/TRBV12-4
J: TRBJ1-3
CDR3: ASRKMGSGNTIY

V: TRBV9
J: TRBJ1-5
CDR3: ASSLSGDQPQH

V: TRBV12-3/TRBV12-4
J: TRBJ2-2
CDR3: ASSLVGTLGELF

V: TRBV6-5
J: TRBJ1-3
CDR3: ASNPCPVEPHSGNTIY

V: TRBV24-1
J: TRBJ2-3
CDR3: ATSDTTIAGAFTDTQY

V: TRBV6-5
J: TRBJ1-2
CDR3: ASRDYGYT

V: TRBV2
J: TRBJ2-1
CDR3: ANTGSNEQF

V: TRBV2
J: TRBJ2-4
CDR3: ASSYRTGRELAKNIQY

V: TRBV2
J: TRBJ2-7
CDR3: ASHADRGGAEQY

V: TRBV7-8
J: TRBJ2-7
CDR3: ASSAEGGPYEQY

V: TRBV20-1
J: TRBJ2-1
CDR3: SARAGTETYNEQF

V: TRBV7-9
J: TRBJ1-3
CDR3: ASSLGRGTSGNTIY

V: TRBV19
J: TRBJ1-5
CDR3: ASSPTGSIQPQH

V: TRBV5-1
J: TRBJ2-7
CDR3: ASSLSPSGSWGSYEQY

V: TRBV30
J: TRBJ1-5
CDR3: AWSVRNNQPQH

V: TRBV18
J: TRBJ2-5
CDR3: ASSPVTGGVETQY

V: TRBV28
J: TRBJ2-7
CDR3: ASSHRDGYEQY

V: TRBV14
J: TRBJ2-5
CDR3: ASSRRPRETQY

V: TRBV5-1
J: TRBJ2-1
CDR3: ATRIGITYNEQF

V: TRBV15
J: TRBJ2-3
CDR3: ATSRDRGSPNTQY

V: TRBV6-1
J: TRBJ1-2
CDR3: ASSEGPGMGYGYT

V: TRBV20-1
J: TRBJ2-5
CDR3: SAREWGSLAETQY

V: TRBV4-1
J: TRBJ2-7
CDR3: ASSQAGRAEEQY

V: TRBV20-1
J: TRBJ2-5
CDR3: SARPPGTAETQY

V: TRBV6-1
J: TRBJ1-2
CDR3: ASSFDRDYGYT

V: TRBV19
J: TRBJ2-1
CDR3: ASSIGGNSYNEQF

V: TRBV7-3
J: TRBJ2-1
CDR3: ASSKTRGNEQF

V: TRBV10-3
J: TRBJ1-2
CDR3: AISERVGTVYGYT

V: TRBV6-1
J: TRBJ2-1
CDR3: ASSPLADYNEQF

V: TRBV2
J: TRBJ2-1
CDR3: ASWAVRNEQF

V: TRBV25-1
J: TRBJ1-4
CDR3: ASSEEWSGQNEKLF

V: TRBV5-1
J: TRBJ2-3
CDR3: ASRWDLPDTQY

V: TRBV14
J: TRBJ2-1
CDR3: ASSLGNEQF

V: TRBV7-9
J: TRBJ2-1
CDR3: ASSLWGSNEQF